A single sample gave rise to the 15 T cell receptor beta chains below, sequenced in a study of blood T cell repertoires in COVID-19 (TCRdb year 2020). Library preparation was by the immunoSEQ multiplex PCR assay. TCRdb retrieved this table from immuneACCESS and kept in-frame rearrangements only. Not all clones are present; in checked studies, unresolved V genes account for under half, and no reason is known for the remainder. The sample table records some 190,000 clones; 85% to 90% of these occur just once. The ten most abundant clones make up approximately 8% of the sample. The source material was peripheral blood. The receptors stem from a woman aged 60-75 years with acute or convalescent COVID-19.

A few counts support this clone. The V call is TRBV6-5, the J call TRBJ2-7; TRBD1 aligns across 10 bases. V shed 8 bases and J 6 bases; nucleotides not matched to a gene: 7. Germline V CDR1 and CDR2: MNHEY, SVGAGI. The CDR3 runs 13 residues. CDR3 coding DNA: TGTGCCAGCGGGACAGGGGAAGATGGCGAGCAGTACTTC. Translation: CASGTGEDGEQYF.

The chain has TRBV6-5 and TRBJ1-4; no clear D. Germline loops: CDR1 MNHEY, CDR2 SVGAGI. This CDR3 contains 14 residues. Between the trimmed V and J ends, which lost 8 bases and 0 bases, there was a span of 10 bases. Written as DNA, the CDR3 is TGTGCCAGCGAGGCGCAACCAACTAATGAAAAACTGTTTTTT. Translated, it gives CASEAQPTNEKLFF.

The chain couples TRBV11-1 to TRBJ1-2; unclear D gene. Germline loops: CDR1 SGHAT, CDR2 FQDESV (reference sequence). The ends were cut back, 1 base at V and 8 bases at J, with 11 bases in the middle. The CDR3 runs to 13 residues. The CDR3 DNA reads as TGTGCCAGCAGCTTAGAGAGGCATGGGGGCTACACCTTC. This sequence encodes CASSLERHGGYTF.

J is TRBJ1-1 and V is TRBV3-1 (or the pseudogene TRBV3-2); tentatively, D is TRBD1 (5 bases). This CDR3 comprises 15 residues. Per the germline V gene, CDR1 is LGHDT and CDR2 is YNNKEL (reference sequence). V was cut by 0 bases and J by 5 bases, with 13 bases left in between. CDR3 bases: TGTGCCAGCAGCCAAGATAATGGGGAGGGGACTGAAGCTTTCTTT. It translates to CASSQDNGEGTEAFF.

The rearrangement joins TRBV5-6 to TRBJ2-1; 7 bases map to TRBD2. V lost 3 bases and J lost 4; bases outside the gene matches: 13. This CDR3 comprises 17 residues. Germline-derived CDR1 and CDR2 are SGHDT and YYEEEE. The CDR3 DNA reads as TGTGCCAGCAGCTGGTCACTAGCGACTCCACTATACAATGAGCAGTTCTTC. Translation gives CASSWSLATPLYNEQFF.

The chain links TRBV28 to TRBJ1-2, with D hard to call. The CDR3 totals 15 residues. V lost 7 bases, J lost 0 bases, and 15 bases lay in between. The germline CDR1 and CDR2 sequences are MDHEN and SYDVKM. This chain's CDR3 is CASTQELVPNYGYTF. The DNA of the CDR3 is TGTGCCAGCACCCAGGAACTCGTCCCTAACTATGGCTACACCTTC.

This clone was recorded once. The chain links TRBV6-1 to TRBJ1-2, with D unresolved. The V end was cut by 2 bases, the J end by 0 bases, with 10 bases between. This CDR3 region has 15 residues. Germline values: CDR1 MNHNS, CDR2 SASEGT. This CDR3 reads CASSEYLSTNYGYTF. Written as DNA, the CDR3 is TGTGCCAGCAGTGAATATCTAAGCACTAACTATGGCTACACCTTC.

The DNA of the CDR3 is TGTGCCAGCAGCGGCCCCCAAAGGGAAAAAGAGGGAAGCAATCAGCCCCAGCATTTT. It encodes CASSGPQREKEGSNQPQHF. The V call is TRBV9, the J call TRBJ1-5; D is unresolved. CDR1 and CDR2 from the germline V gene are SGDLS and YYNGEE. V lost 3 bases and J 1 base, leaving 23 bases between the germline ends. CDR3 length: 19 residues.

The genes are TRBV7-3 and TRBJ2-3; 9 nucleotides align to TRBD2. In germline, CDR1 is SGHTA, CDR2 FQGTGA. CDR3 length equals 16 residues. V shed 5 bases, J shed 4 bases, and the junction held 10 bases outside the gene matches. The CDR3 DNA reads TGTGCCAGCAGCCCGATCTTGCGGGAGGGGGCAGATACGCAGTATTTT. This sequence encodes CASSPILREGADTQYF. Full variable domain (missing parts from reference TRBV7-3 and TRBJ2-3): GAGVSQTPSNKVTEKGKYVELRCDPISGHTALYWYRQSLGQGPEFLIYFQGTGAADDSGLPNDRFFAVRPEGSVSTLKIQRTERGDSAVYLCASSPILREGADTQYFGPGTRLTVL.

The chain couples TRBV3-1 (or the pseudogene TRBV3-2) to TRBJ1-1; 7 nucleotides line up with TRBD1. The germline gives CDR1 LGHDT, CDR2 YNNKEL (reference sequence). Germline trimming cut 3 bases from V and 7 bases from J; bases unmatched to any gene: 8. The CDR3 is 14 residues long. DNA for the CDR3: TGTGCCAGCAGCCAGACGGGACAGCTAAATGAAGCTTTCTTT. Amino acids: CASSQTGQLNEAFF.

In DNA form, the CDR3 reads TGTGCCAGCAGTTACGGTGACAGGGCCGAGCAGTACTTC. Protein sequence: CASSYGDRAEQYF. The chain carries TRBV27 and TRBJ2-7; 7 bases align to TRBD1. The CDR3 spans 13 residues. The V gene's germline CDR1 is MNHEY and CDR2 SMNVEV (reference sequence). Trimming at V came to 4 bases and at J to 6 bases, leaving 6 bases not matched to a gene.

The chain links TRBV15 to TRBJ2-1; 9 bases match TRBD2. Germline CDR1 reads LNHNV; CDR2 reads YYDKDF (reference sequence). J lost 6 bases, V lost 1 base, and 4 bases had no gene match. This CDR3 comprises 15 residues. The CDR3 loop reads CATSRALAGLNEQFF. CDR3 sequence (DNA): TGTGCCACCAGCAGAGCACTAGCGGGCCTCAATGAGCAGTTCTTC.

This sequence joins TRBV9 and TRBJ1-2; 9 bases are shared with TRBD1. Trimming removed 3 bases from V and 8 bases from J; junction bases left unmatched: 5. The CDR3 runs to 13 residues. Germline lookup yields CDR1 SGDLS and CDR2 YYNGEE. Here the CDR3 DNA reads TGTGCCAGCAGCGCCGGGACAGGGCGCGGCTACACCTTC. Translated, it gives CASSAGTGRGYTF.

The chain is built from TRBV9 and TRBJ2-5; 8 bases line up with TRBD2. The CDR3 totals 15 residues. Trimming took 0 bases from V and 5 from J; bases not matched to a gene: 6. Germline V CDR1 and CDR2: SGDLS, YYNGEE. CDR3 sequence: CASSVGAGVKETQYF. The CDR3 DNA follows: TGTGCCAGCAGCGTAGGAGCGGGAGTCAAGGAGACCCAGTACTTC.

V gene TRBV2 combines with J gene TRBJ2-7; 8 bases line up with TRBD1. CDR1 is SNHLY and CDR2 is FYNNEI in the germline V gene. Losses at the gene ends were 6 bases for V and 1 base for J; bases not matched to a gene: 5. This CDR3 region has 14 residues. The CDR3 reads CASRWTGQSYEQYF. The CDR3 DNA reads as TGTGCCAGCAGATGGACAGGGCAGTCCTACGAGCAGTACTTC.